This T cell receptor beta chain emerged from a study of technical replicates of blood from four donors (TCRdb year 2017). The library came from the immunoSEQ multiplex PCR assay. TCRdb obtained this table from immuneACCESS and retained in-frame rearrangements with V and J assigned. These tables miss some clones; where compared with another copy, unresolved V genes account for less than half of the shortfall, and the remainder is unexplained. A total of under 85,000 clones appear in this sample, roughly 92% of them only once. Of the sample, roughly 0.39% is held by the ten largest clones. Based on the germline V gene (reference sequence), the CDR1 and CDR2 sequences are GTSNPN and SVGIG. The CDR3 measures 11 amino acids from cysteine to phenylalanine. The only DNA kept is the CDR3, 33 bases in frame from the first base. V lost 3 bases and J lost 1 base; the stretch between them is 3 bases long. As concerns this clone: Its recognized antigen is unknown. No much larger clone exists at a distance of one base, and base qualities are not known.

This chain is built from TRBV30 and TRBJ1-1, with no confidently assigned D gene. Sample: T cells isolated from PBMCs. The clonotype was recovered from a human donor in good health. The CDR3 in this case is CAWRQNTEAFF. The sequenced DNA: TGTGCCTGGAGACAGAACACTGAAGCTTTCTTT.